Below, one T cell receptor beta chain is given with its context. These data come from a study of Ad26.COV2.S vaccination and SARS-CoV-2 variants. On the study more broadly: Dosing was one shot or two shots 56 days apart.

Sequencing used immunoSEQ multiplex PCR; TCRdb keeps in-frame clones, though not all of them. Of roughly 510,000 clones listed, approximately 90% are singletons. Treatment here: some 20 received Ad26.COV2.S at low or high dose, single or two shots; a few received placebo; per-sample allocation not given. Sampling was performed 63 days after the first vaccine or placebo injection. Built on an Ad26 vector, the vaccine expressed Wuhan-strain SARS-CoV-2 spike. The germline V and J ends were trimmed by 3 bases and 4 bases, with 9 bases remaining between them. The CDR3 loop spans 13 amino acids. The germline CDR1 and CDR2 sequences are SGHTA and FQGTGA.

The clonotype comes from a person aged 18-60 years who received the Ad26.COV2.S COVID-19 vaccine or a placebo. Sequencing used peripheral blood, obtained in a trial of Ad26.COV2.S vaccine versus placebo. The chain uses TRBV7-3 and TRBJ1-2; D may be TRBD1 (5 bases). CDR3 bases: TGTGCCAGCAGCTTGGGGGGGAGCTATGGCTACACCTTC. Protein: CASSLGGSYGYTF. Full variable domain (remainder filled in from reference TRBV7-3 and TRBJ1-2): GAGVSQTPSNKVTEKGKYVELRCDPISGHTALYWYRQSLGQGPEFLIYFQGTGAADDSGLPNDRFFAVRPEGSVSTLKIQRTERGDSAVYLCASSLGGSYGYTFGSGTRLTVV.